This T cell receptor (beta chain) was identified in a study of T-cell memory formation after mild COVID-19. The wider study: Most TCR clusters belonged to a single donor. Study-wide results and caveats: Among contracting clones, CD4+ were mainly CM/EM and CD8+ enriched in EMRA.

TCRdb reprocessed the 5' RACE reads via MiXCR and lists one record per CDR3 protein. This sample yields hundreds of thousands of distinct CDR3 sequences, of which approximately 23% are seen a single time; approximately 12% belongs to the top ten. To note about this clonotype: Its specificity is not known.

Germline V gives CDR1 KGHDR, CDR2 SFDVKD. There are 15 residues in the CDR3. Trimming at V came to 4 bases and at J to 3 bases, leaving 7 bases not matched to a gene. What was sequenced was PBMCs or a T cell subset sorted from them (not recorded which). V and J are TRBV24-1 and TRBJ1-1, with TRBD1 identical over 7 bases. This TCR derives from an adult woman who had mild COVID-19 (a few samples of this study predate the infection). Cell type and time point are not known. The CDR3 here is CATSDPNRGDTEAFF. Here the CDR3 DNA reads TGTGCCACCAGTGACCCTAACAGGGGCGACACTGAAGCTTTCTTT.